This T cell receptor (beta chain) is drawn from a study of regulatory T cells in long-lasting Graves disease. The TCR beta library used iRepertoire HTBI primers with Arm-PCR amplification of CDR3. In TCRdb, the multiplex PCR reads were re-called with MiXCR into one record per CDR3 protein. The sample lists approximately 470,000 distinct CDR3 sequences, less than 25% occurring once. The time point was: persistent/refractory GD, antithyroid drugs over 5 years with positive TRAb. With RNA extracted from PBMCs as input, the TCR library was made. This clonotype was counted at least ten times. The CDR3 loop spans 14 amino acids. Germline CDR1 is MDHEN and CDR2 is SYDVKM. Trimming removed 5 bases at V and 2 bases at J, with 12 bases between.

The receptor's source is a female donor with Graves disease. This specimen consisted of peripheral blood mononuclear cells (PBMCs), obtained when the disease was refractory, from a patient treated with antithyroid drugs. This chain connects TRBV28 to TRBJ1-2; tentative D call: TRBD1 (5 bases). Written as DNA, the CDR3 is TGTGCCAGCAGTCCATCGGGACGGAACTATGGCTACACCTTC. Translation: CASSPSGRNYGYTF.